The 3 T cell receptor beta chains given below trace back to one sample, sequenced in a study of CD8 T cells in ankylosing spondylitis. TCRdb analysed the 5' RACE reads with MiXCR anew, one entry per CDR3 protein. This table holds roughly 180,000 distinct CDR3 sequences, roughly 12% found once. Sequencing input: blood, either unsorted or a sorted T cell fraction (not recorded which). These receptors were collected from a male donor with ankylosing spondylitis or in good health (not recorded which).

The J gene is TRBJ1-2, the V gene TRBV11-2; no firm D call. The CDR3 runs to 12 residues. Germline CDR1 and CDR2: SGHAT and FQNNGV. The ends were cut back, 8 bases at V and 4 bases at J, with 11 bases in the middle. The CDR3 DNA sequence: TGTGCCAGCGGGAATCGAATCTATGGCTACACCTTC. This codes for CASGNRIYGYTF.

The CDR3 nucleotides read TGTGCCAGCAGACCCCACGGAACCTACGAGCAGTACTTC. Protein product: CASRPHGTYEQYF. This rearrangement joins TRBV6-6 to TRBJ2-7; D ambiguous. V was cut by 6 bases and J by 2 bases, with 11 bases left in between. Germline CDR1 reads MNHNY; CDR2 reads SVGAGI (reference sequence). The CDR3 is 13 amino acids.

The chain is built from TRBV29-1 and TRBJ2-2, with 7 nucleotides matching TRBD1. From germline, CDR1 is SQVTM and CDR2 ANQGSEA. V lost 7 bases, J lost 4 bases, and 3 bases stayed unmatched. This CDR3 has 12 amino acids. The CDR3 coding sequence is TGCAGCGGCCGACAGGGCACCGGGGAGCTGTTTTTT. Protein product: CSGRQGTGELFF.